What follows are 26 T cell receptor beta chains derived from one specimen sequenced in a study of blood T cell repertoires in COVID-19. Measured with immunoSEQ multiplex PCR; TCRdb has only the in-frame clones, and not every one. Among hundreds of thousands of clones, roughly nine tenths were seen once, and the ten largest hold 2% to 2.5%. The sample taken for sequencing was PBMCs or T cells enriched from blood (not recorded which). The receptors shown here come from a woman aged 18-35 years who had recovered from COVID-19.

The gene calls are TRBV10-1 and TRBJ1-6, with D possibly being TRBD1 (5 bases). V was shortened by 4 bases and J by 6 bases, with 7 bases between the two germline ends. The CDR3 length is 13 residues. Germline V lookup: CDR1 WNHNN, CDR2 SYGVQD (reference sequence). In nucleotides, the CDR3 is TGCGCCAGCAGTGGACAGCTTAATTCACCCCTCCACTTT. It codes for CASSGQLNSPLHF.

The rearrangement links TRBV27 to TRBJ1-2, with 8 nucleotides matching TRBD1. The CDR3 length is 16 residues. CDR1 and CDR2 from the germline V gene are MNHEY and SMNVEV (reference sequence). V trimming: 0 bases; J trimming: 5 bases; junction bases outside the gene matches: 8. The CDR3 nucleotides are TGTGCCAGCAGTTTATCCGGACAGGGTATTTTTTATGGCTACACCTTC. Amino acid sequence: CASSLSGQGIFYGYTF.

The CDR3 here is CASSQETAGANSPLHF. CDR3 DNA: TGTGCCAGCAGCCAAGAAACGGCAGGGGCAAATTCACCCCTCCACTTT. This chain links TRBV4-2 with TRBJ1-6; D possibly corresponds to TRBD1 (6 bases). The CDR3 has 16 residues. V lost 0 bases, J lost 7 bases, and 13 bases lay in between. The germline CDR1 and CDR2 sequences are LGHNA and YNFKEQ.

This clone was detected once. The chain uses TRBV27 and TRBJ1-2; 8 nucleotides agree with TRBD1. The junction had 13 bases not matched to a gene; V was cut back by 7 bases and J by 6 bases. The CDR3 totals 15 residues. Germline values: CDR1 MNHEY, CDR2 SMNVEV (reference sequence). CDR3: CASTTSGGSVNGYTF. In DNA, the CDR3 is TGTGCCAGCACAACTTCAGGGGGCAGTGTTAATGGCTACACCTTC.

The V call is TRBV28, the J call TRBJ1-1; tentatively, D is TRBD1 (6 bases). The germline gives CDR1 MDHEN, CDR2 SYDVKM. The CDR3 covers 14 residues. V gave up 9 bases and J gave up 4 bases, with 18 bases separating them. The CDR3 loop reads CASHTGTRLTEAFF. In DNA, the CDR3 is TGTGCCAGTCATACCGGGACAAGGCTCACTGAAGCTTTCTTT. Full variable domain (rest looked up from reference TRBV28 and TRBJ1-1): DVKVTQSSRYLVKRTGEKVFLECVQDMDHENMFWYRQDPGLGLRLIYFSYDVKMKEKGDIPEGYSVSREKKERFSLILESASTNQTSMYLCASHTGTRLTEAFFGQGTRLTVV.

The V gene is TRBV4-1, the J gene TRBJ2-1; TRBD2 matches at 8 bases. Germline loops: CDR1 MGHRA, CDR2 YSYEKL. The CDR3 has 15 residues. J was trimmed by 4 bases and V by 5 bases; bases with no gene match: 7. The DNA of the CDR3 is TGCGCCAGCAGCTTTAGCGGGGAACCTTACAATGAGCAGTTCTTC. Protein: CASSFSGEPYNEQFF.

This chain joins TRBV7-2 and TRBJ1-2, with a possible D match to TRBD1 (5 bases). V lost 4 bases and J lost 7, with 22 bases in between. Germline V lookup: CDR1 SGHTA, CDR2 FQGNSA. The CDR3 has 16 residues. The CDR3 reads CASSWGDSRMVGGYTF. The CDR3 bases are TGTGCCAGCAGCTGGGGCGACAGCCGGATGGTAGGTGGCTACACCTTC.

The rearrangement links TRBV7-2 to TRBJ2-3; no clear D. V gave up 1 base and J gave up 3 bases, with 11 bases separating them. In germline, CDR1 is SGHTA, CDR2 FQGNSA. The CDR3 runs to 15 residues. CDR3 amino acids: CASSLGWPTTDTQYF. The CDR3 DNA reads as TGTGCCAGCAGCTTAGGGTGGCCGACAACAGATACGCAGTATTTT. Together with reference TRBV7-2 and TRBJ2-3, the CDR3 gives the full variable domain: GAGVSQSPSNKVTEKGKDVELRCDPISGHTALYWYRQSLGQGLEFLIYFQGNSAPDKSGLPSDRFSAERTGGSVSTLTIQRTQQEDSAVYLCASSLGWPTTDTQYFGPGTRLTVL.

V is TRBV9 and J is TRBJ1-2, with D possibly being TRBD1 (6 bases). V lost 4 bases to trimming and J lost 1 base, with 17 bases between them. The length of the CDR3 is 16 residues. CDR1 is SGDLS, CDR2 YYNGEE, per germline. CDR3 nucleotide sequence: TGTGCCAGCAGCAAACGACAGGACCCTCTTAACTATGGCTACACCTTC. It yields the protein CASSKRQDPLNYGYTF. Variable domain in full (rest from reference TRBV9 and TRBJ1-2): DSGVTQTPKHLITATGQRVTLRCSPRSGDLSVYWYQQSLDQGLQFLIQYYNGEERAKGNILERFSAQQFPDLHSELNLSSLELGDSALYFCASSKRQDPLNYGYTFGSGTRLTVV.

The V and J genes are TRBV3-1 (or the pseudogene TRBV3-2) and TRBJ1-1; unclear D gene. Trimming took 0 bases from V and 10 from J, leaving 15 bases between them. The CDR3 spans 14 residues. CDR1 and CDR2 (germline): LGHDT, YNNKEL (reference sequence). CDR3 sequence: CASSQDYYRTGAFF. Written as DNA, the CDR3 is TGTGCCAGCAGCCAAGATTATTATAGAACCGGAGCTTTCTTT.

The V gene is TRBV27, the J gene TRBJ1-2, with D perhaps matching TRBD1 (6 bases). Germline V gene sequence: CDR1 MNHEY, CDR2 SMNVEV (reference sequence). The V and J ends lost 6 bases and 6 bases respectively, with 14 bases between them. The CDR3 has 13 amino acids. CDR3: CASRPYRADGYTF. CDR3 nucleotide sequence: TGTGCCAGCAGACCCTACAGGGCGGATGGCTACACCTTC.

The gene calls are TRBV19 and TRBJ2-7; 8 bases match TRBD2. CDR1 is LNHDA, CDR2 SQIVND, per germline (reference sequence). CDR3 size: 15 residues. The V segment lost 7 bases and the J segment 3 bases; nucleotides outside the gene matches: 11. The CDR3 is CASTEAGAGSYEQYF. CDR3 DNA sequence: TGTGCCAGTACGGAAGCGGGGGCAGGGAGCTACGAGCAGTACTTC.

This clone was detected only once. Just one base apart from a much larger clone, this may be a read error. The same CDR3 is also encoded by other DNA sequences in this sample. This chain uses TRBV28 with TRBJ1-6; 10 nucleotides match TRBD1. CDR1 MDHEN and CDR2 SYDVKM come from the germline V gene. V lost 4 bases and J lost 5; bases outside the gene matches: 2. The CDR3 extends over 15 amino acids. This CDR3 reads CASSSGTGDNSPLHF. DNA of the CDR3: TGTGCCAGCAGTTCTGGGACAGGGGATAATTCACCCCTCCACTTT.

This chain connects TRBV6-5 to TRBJ1-6; tentative D call: TRBD1 (5 bases). V was shortened by 6 bases and J by 9 bases, with 18 bases between the two germline ends. This CDR3 is built from 15 residues. CDR1 MNHEY and CDR2 SVGAGI come from the germline V gene. In DNA, the CDR3 is TGTGCCAGCAGCTCCTCTGGGGGACTTGCTTCACCCCTCCACTTT. Translating it yields CASSSSGGLASPLHF.

The chain joins TRBV27 to TRBJ1-1, with 11 bases that match TRBD1. V lost 5 bases to trimming and J lost 8 bases; unmatched junction nucleotides: 13. This CDR3 contains 16 residues. CDR1 and CDR2 from the germline V gene are MNHEY and SMNVEV (reference sequence). CDR3 DNA: TGTGCCAGCAGTCTCGATAGGACAGGGGGCGTTGGGGAAGCTTTCTTT. Translation: CASSLDRTGGVGEAFF.

This chain links TRBV5-4 with TRBJ2-3; a weak D match, TRBD2 (6 bases). The CDR3 is 12 residues long. In germline, CDR1 is SGHNT, CDR2 YYREEE (reference sequence). Trimming stripped 4 bases from V and 6 bases from J, with 9 bases between. CDR3 DNA sequence: TGTGCCAGCAGCCGGGGGAGGGATACGCAGTATTTT. It translates to CASSRGRDTQYF.

The chain carries TRBV27 and TRBJ2-7; 9 bases line up with TRBD1. This CDR3 comprises 15 residues. V shed 2 bases, J shed 3 bases, and the junction held 5 bases outside the gene matches. Germline V lookup: CDR1 MNHEY, CDR2 SMNVEV (reference sequence). The CDR3 region has the DNA TGTGCCAGCAGTTTAGGGACAGGGCTCGGCTACGAGCAGTACTTC. It codes for CASSLGTGLGYEQYF.

The chain carries TRBV7-2 and TRBJ2-3; 9 bases are a match to TRBD1. The length of the CDR3 is 16 residues. The germline gives CDR1 SGHTA, CDR2 FQGNSA. J was trimmed by 5 bases and V by 10 bases; bases with no gene match: 16. The CDR3 DNA is TGTGCCACCACAACCGGACAGGGGCCATTTGGAGATACGCAGTATTTT. This sequence encodes CATTTGQGPFGDTQYF.

The chain joins TRBV7-9 to TRBJ2-1, with 11 bases aligning to TRBD2. With V trimmed by 3 bases and J by 8 bases, 6 bases remained unmatched. This CDR3 spans 15 amino acids. CDR1 is SEHNR, CDR2 FQNEAQ, per germline (reference sequence). This chain's CDR3 is CASSFQLAGVDEQFF. CDR3 bases: TGTGCCAGCAGCTTCCAACTAGCGGGGGTCGATGAGCAGTTCTTC.

The chain couples TRBV19 to TRBJ2-3; perhaps TRBD1 as D (6 bases). CDR3 length equals 13 residues. Per germline, CDR1 LNHDA and CDR2 SQIVND (reference sequence). The ends were cut back, 6 bases at V and 3 bases at J, with 10 bases in the middle. The CDR3, as DNA: TGTGCCAGTAGCTTCGGACAGACAGATACGCAGTATTTT. It codes for CASSFGQTDTQYF.

The rearrangement uses TRBV2 and TRBJ1-1; 12 bases are a match to TRBD1. The CDR3 spans 17 residues. Germline V gene lookup returns CDR1 SNHLY and CDR2 FYNNEI. V lost 8 bases to trimming and J lost 0 bases; unmatched junction nucleotides: 10. The CDR3 DNA is TGTGCCAGCTTCCGCCCGGGACAGGGGGCGGTGAACACTGAAGCTTTCTTT. Translated: CASFRPGQGAVNTEAFF.

The V gene is TRBV19, the J gene TRBJ2-7; possibly TRBD2 for D (5 bases). The V end lost 4 bases, the J end lost 0 bases, and 7 bases lay between the germline ends. CDR1 LNHDA and CDR2 SQIVND come from the germline V gene (reference sequence). CDR3 length: 13 residues. The CDR3 DNA follows: TGTGCCAGTAGTAGGGGAGCCTCCTACGAGCAGTACTTC. Its protein product is CASSRGASYEQYF.

The chain links TRBV11-2 to TRBJ2-3; TRBD2 matches at 8 bases. This CDR3 region has 17 residues. CDR1 is SGHAT, CDR2 FQNNGV, per germline. J was trimmed by 4 bases and V by 1 base; bases with no gene match: 10. DNA for the CDR3: TGTGCCAGCAGCTTAGCTTTGCGGGGGGCGTCCCCAGATACGCAGTATTTT. Amino acid sequence: CASSLALRGASPDTQYF. The full variable domain, in which reference TRBV11-2 and TRBJ2-3 provide the parts outside the CDR3, is EAGVAQSPRYKIIEKRQSVAFWCNPISGHATLYWYQQILGQGPKLLIQFQNNGVVDDSQLPKDRFSAERLKGVDSTLKIQPAKLEDSAVYLCASSLALRGASPDTQYFGPGTRLTVL.

This chain joins TRBV27 and TRBJ2-2, with TRBD1 matching 8 bases. The CDR3 spans 18 residues. The ends lost 3 bases at V and 4 bases at J; junction bases unmatched: 13. Per germline, CDR1 MNHEY and CDR2 SMNVEV (reference sequence). The CDR3 region is CASSFGNPGGRSTGELFF. The CDR3 coding sequence is TGTGCCAGCAGTTTTGGTAACCCAGGGGGCCGTAGCACCGGGGAGCTGTTTTTT.

The chain uses TRBV4-1 and TRBJ2-1, with 9 bases fitting TRBD1. CDR3 length: 15 residues. The germline gives CDR1 MGHRA, CDR2 YSYEKL. V gave up 2 bases and J gave up 7 bases; unmatched junction bases: 6. CDR3 protein: CASSQNRDRENEQFF. As DNA, the CDR3 is TGCGCCAGCAGCCAAAACCGGGACAGGGAAAATGAGCAGTTCTTC.

V is TRBV3-1 (or the pseudogene TRBV3-2) and J is TRBJ1-2; TRBD1 matches 7 bases. The V segment lost 4 bases and the J segment 6 bases; nucleotides outside the gene matches: 5. This CDR3 is 13 amino acids long. Germline V gene sequence: CDR1 LGHDT, CDR2 YNNKEL (reference sequence). The CDR3 loop is CASSRGQDHGYTF. As DNA, the CDR3 is TGTGCCAGCAGCCGTGGACAGGATCATGGCTACACCTTC.